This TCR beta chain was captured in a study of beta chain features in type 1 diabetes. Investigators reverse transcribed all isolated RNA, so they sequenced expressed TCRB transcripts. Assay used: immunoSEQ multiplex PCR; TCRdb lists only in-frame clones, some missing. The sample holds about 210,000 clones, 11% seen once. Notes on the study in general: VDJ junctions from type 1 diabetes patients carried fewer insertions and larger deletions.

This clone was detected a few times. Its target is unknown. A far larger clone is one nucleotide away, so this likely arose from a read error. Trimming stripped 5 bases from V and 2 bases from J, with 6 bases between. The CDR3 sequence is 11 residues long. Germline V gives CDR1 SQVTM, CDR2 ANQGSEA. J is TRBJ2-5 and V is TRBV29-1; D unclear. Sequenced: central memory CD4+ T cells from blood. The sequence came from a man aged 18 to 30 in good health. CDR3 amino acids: CSVCLQETQYF. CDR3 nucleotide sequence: TGCAGCGTTTGTCTGCAAGAGACCCAGTACTTC. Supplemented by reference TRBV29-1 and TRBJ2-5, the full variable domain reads SAVISQKPSRDICQRGTSLTIQCQVDSQVTMMFWYRQQPGQSLTLIATANQGSEATYESGFVIDKFPISRPNLTFSTLTVSNMSPEDSSIYLCSVCLQETQYFGPGTRLLVL.